This T cell receptor beta chain was obtained from a study of tumor-infiltrating lymphocytes in primary liver carcinoma. At the level of the study: Subjects consisted of male and female patients aged 30 to 69 years. Samples had roughly 3.5 to 7.13 million productive TCRbeta reads, comparable between tissue types. Study results and limitations: Relative to tumor region pairs, the tumor-adjacent and tumor-blood pairs showed overlap that was lower.

Unsorted whole blood yielded blood RNA, and germline DNA was extracted as well. Constant-region priming of about 0.5 ug total RNA yielded TCR beta cDNA. Slightly modified ARM-PCR, run as three nested multiplex PCR rounds, produced the TCR beta libraries. The first two PCR rounds used TRBV1-TRBV30 primers with a Cbeta primer, roughly 10 cycles each. TCRdb analysed the multiplex PCR reads with MiXCR anew, one entry per CDR3 protein. The sample records 300,000 to 400,000 distinct CDR3 sequences, 65% being singletons. As regards this clonotype: Its antigen is still unknown. This clone may be a read error of a much larger clone one base away.

The CDR3 has 17 amino acids. V was pared by 6 bases and J by 0 bases, with 8 bases of the junction left unmatched. The rearrangement joins TRBV12-3 or TRBV12-4 to TRBJ2-1; 10 bases line up with TRBD2. This clonotype originated in a man aged 40-55 years with primary liver carcinoma and hepatitis B virus infection. Input material: peripheral blood. The CDR3 protein is CASSTRASGSSYNEQFF. CDR3 coding DNA: TGTGCCAGCAGCACTCGGGCTAGCGGGAGCTCCTACAATGAGCAGTTCTTC.